Described below is a single T cell receptor (beta chain) sequence and its context. Its target is unknown. The CDR3 sequence is 13 residues long. V dropped 7 bases and J dropped 4 bases, with 11 bases sitting between them. The germline V gene encodes CDR1 SGHRS and CDR2 YFSETQ. A multiplex PCR was run with 60 Vbeta primers and 13 Jbeta primers. Only in-frame clones appear in the TCRdb table, and some are missing; sequencing was by immunoSEQ multiplex PCR. The data hold over 120,000 clones, with 80% to 85% observed a single time. The data were taken from a study of cytomegalovirus exposure and HLA in healthy donors. Findings and caveats of the study: More clonal expansion characterized HLA-associated TCR beta chains than equally common others in a later analysis. In a later analysis, most CMV-associated TCR beta chains appeared HLA-restricted. Association of a missense DCLRE1C variant with TCR beta V- and J-gene trimming was reported in a later analysis. Later on, an analysis showed TCR association rates differing by HLA locus, with DRB1 the most and HLA-C the fewest.

The receptor's source is a woman aged 25 to 39 in good health and CMV-seronegative. Sequenced sample: PBMCs. V gene TRBV5-1 combines with J gene TRBJ2-2, with D possibly matching TRBD2 (6 bases). This CDR3 is CASGGVGTGELFF. The CDR3 DNA sequence: TGCGCCAGCGGAGGGGTAGGCACCGGGGAGCTGTTTTTT.